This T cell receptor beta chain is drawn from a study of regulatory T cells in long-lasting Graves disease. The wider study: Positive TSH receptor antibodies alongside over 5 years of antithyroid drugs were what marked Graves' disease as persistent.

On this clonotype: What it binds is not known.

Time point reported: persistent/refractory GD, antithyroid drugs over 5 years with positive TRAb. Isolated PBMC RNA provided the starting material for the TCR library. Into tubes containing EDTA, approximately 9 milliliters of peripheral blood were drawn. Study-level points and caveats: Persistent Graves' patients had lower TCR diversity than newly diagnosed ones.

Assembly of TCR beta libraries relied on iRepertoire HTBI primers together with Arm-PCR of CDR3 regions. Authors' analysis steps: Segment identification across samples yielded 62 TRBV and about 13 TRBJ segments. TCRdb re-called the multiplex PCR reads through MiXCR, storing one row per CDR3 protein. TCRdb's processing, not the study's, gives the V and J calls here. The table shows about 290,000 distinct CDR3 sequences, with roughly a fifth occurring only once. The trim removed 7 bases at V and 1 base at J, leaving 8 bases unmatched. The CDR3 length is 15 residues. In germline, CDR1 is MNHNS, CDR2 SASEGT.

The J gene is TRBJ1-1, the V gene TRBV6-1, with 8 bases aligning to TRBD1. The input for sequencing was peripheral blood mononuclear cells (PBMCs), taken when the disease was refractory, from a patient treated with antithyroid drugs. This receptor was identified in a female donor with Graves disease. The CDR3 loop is CASTWGGTGNTEAFF. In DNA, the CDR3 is TGTGCCAGCACTTGGGGAGGGACAGGGAACACTGAAGCTTTCTTT.